These T cell receptor beta chains were read from a single sample in a study of blood T cell repertoires in COVID-19. The table came from immunoSEQ multiplex PCR; TCRdb's copy has only in-frame clones and leaves some out. The data contain 200,000 to 300,000 clones, approximately 84% of them singletons. The material sequenced was peripheral blood. These receptors originate from an elderly woman with acute or convalescent COVID-19. Both conserved end residues are part of each CDR3. Fields, in order: clone size, V gene, J gene, CDR3 protein. Size values are once, few and many counts, or a class for expanded clones, and some rows have none.

size: -; V: TRBV14; J: TRBJ2-7; CDR3: CASSQGVVGDRGRFEQYF
size: once; V: TRBV5-1; J: TRBJ2-7; CDR3: CASSLGVGNEQYF
size: -; V: TRBV5-1; J: TRBJ1-2; CDR3: CASSLAGTGDGYTF
size: -; V: TRBV19; J: TRBJ1-2; CDR3: CASSPTGTGGRYGYTF
size: -; V: TRBV6-5; J: TRBJ1-1; CDR3: CAGSSSSEAFF
size: -; V: TRBV2; J: TRBJ2-5; CDR3: CASKGSGGYGTQYF
size: -; V: TRBV3-1/TRBV3-2; J: TRBJ2-2; CDR3: CASSQRINTGELFF
size: -; V: TRBV18; J: TRBJ2-5; CDR3: CASSRQQGFQETQYF
size: -; V: TRBV11-1; J: TRBJ2-1; CDR3: CASSLEGGGAFEQFF
size: -; V: TRBV7-8; J: TRBJ1-1; CDR3: CASSFQGMNTEAFF
size: -; V: TRBV10-3; J: TRBJ1-1; CDR3: CAISEGQGRGAFF
size: few; V: TRBV5-1; J: TRBJ1-1; CDR3: CARVKGGTEAFF
size: -; V: TRBV3-1/TRBV3-2; J: TRBJ2-5; CDR3: CASSQVASGETQYF
size: few; V: TRBV27; J: TRBJ2-1; CDR3: CASRWGQNNEQFF
size: -; V: TRBV6-5; J: TRBJ2-5; CDR3: CASSKPGGGTQYF
size: -; V: TRBV27; J: TRBJ1-6; CDR3: CASSSPTGRSPLHF
size: few; V: TRBV18; J: TRBJ1-6; CDR3: CASSQGVESPLHF